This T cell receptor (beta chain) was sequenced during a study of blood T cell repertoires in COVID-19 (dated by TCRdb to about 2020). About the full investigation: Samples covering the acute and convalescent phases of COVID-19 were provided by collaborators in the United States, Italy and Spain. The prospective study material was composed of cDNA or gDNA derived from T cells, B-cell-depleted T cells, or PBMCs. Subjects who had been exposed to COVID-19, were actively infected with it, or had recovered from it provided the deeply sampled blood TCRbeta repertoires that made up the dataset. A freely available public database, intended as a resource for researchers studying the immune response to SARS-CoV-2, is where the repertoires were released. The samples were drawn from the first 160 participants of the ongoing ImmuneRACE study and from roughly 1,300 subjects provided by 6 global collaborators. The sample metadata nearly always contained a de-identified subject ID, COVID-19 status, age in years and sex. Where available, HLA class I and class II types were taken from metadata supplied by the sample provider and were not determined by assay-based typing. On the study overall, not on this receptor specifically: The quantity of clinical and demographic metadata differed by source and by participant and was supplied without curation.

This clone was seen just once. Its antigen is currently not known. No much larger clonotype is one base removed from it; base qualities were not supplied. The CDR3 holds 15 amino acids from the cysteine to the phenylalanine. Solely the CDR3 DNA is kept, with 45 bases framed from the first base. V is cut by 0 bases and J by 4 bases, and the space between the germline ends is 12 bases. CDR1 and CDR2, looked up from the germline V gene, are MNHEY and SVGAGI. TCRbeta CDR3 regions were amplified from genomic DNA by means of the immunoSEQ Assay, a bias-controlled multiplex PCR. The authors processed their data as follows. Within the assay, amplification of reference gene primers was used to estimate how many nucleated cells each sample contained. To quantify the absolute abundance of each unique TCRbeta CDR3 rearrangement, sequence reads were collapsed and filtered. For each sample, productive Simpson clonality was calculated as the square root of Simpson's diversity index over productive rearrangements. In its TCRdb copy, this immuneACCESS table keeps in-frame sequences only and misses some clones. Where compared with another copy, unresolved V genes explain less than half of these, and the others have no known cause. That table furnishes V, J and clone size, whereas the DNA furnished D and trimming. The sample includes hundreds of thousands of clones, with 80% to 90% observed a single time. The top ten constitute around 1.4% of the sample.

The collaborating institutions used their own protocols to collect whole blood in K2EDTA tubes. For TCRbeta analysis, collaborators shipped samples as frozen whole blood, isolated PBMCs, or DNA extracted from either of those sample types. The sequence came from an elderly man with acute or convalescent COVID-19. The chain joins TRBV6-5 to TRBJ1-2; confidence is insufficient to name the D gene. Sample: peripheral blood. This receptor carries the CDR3 CASSYSRGGVYGYTF. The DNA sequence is TGTGCCAGCAGTTACTCGAGAGGAGGTGTCTATGGCTACACCTTC.